This T cell receptor beta chain was documented in a study of T cells in Graves' hyperthyroidism and ophthalmopathy. Study-level findings and limits: The majority of expanded thyroid clonotypes above 0.001 also appeared in blood. Onset of ophthalmopathy came a median around 6.2 months after the model predicted it. A model of 13 V-J features distinguished ophthalmopathy from stable hyperthyroidism.

Many counts were recorded for this clonotype. No antigen is known for it. Exclusions: uncontrolled infection, other autoimmune disease, pregnancy, lactation. TCR beta CDR3 regions were amplified from RNA transcripts. HTBI primers drove first-round RT-PCR of the TCR CDR3. MiXCR was run by TCRdb on the multiplex PCR reads, yielding one entry per CDR3 protein. The sample records around 400,000 distinct CDR3 sequences, roughly 25% being singletons. This CDR3 comprises 12 residues. Germline lookup yields CDR1 LGHDT and CDR2 YNNKEL (reference sequence). The ends were cut back, 4 bases at V and 9 bases at J, with 9 bases in the middle.

V gene TRBV3-1 combines with J gene TRBJ2-2; D might be TRBD2 (6 bases). This receptor was taken from a man aged 50 to 59 with Graves' hyperthyroidism. Specimen: blood. The CDR3 bases are TGTGCCAGCAGCCGCGGGACCTGGGAGCTGTTTTTT. This gives the protein CASSRGTWELFF.